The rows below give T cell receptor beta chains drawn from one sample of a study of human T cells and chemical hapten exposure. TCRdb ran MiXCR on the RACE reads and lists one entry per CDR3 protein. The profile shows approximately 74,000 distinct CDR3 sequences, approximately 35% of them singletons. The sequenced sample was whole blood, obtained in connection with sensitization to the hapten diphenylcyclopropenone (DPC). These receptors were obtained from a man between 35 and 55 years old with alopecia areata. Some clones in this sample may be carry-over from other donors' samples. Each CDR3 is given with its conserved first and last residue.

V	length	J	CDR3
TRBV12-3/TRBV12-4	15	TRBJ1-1	CASSSPGALNAEAFF
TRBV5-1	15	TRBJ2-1	CASSLAGTDYNEQFF
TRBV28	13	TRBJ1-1	CASSRPWGTEAFF
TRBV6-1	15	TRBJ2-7	CASRPGQGGVYEQYF
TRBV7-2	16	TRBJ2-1	CASSLWGGNSYNEQFF
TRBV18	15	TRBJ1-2	CASSPPGGRNYGYTF
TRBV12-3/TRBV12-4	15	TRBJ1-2	CASSFSGGRGYGYTF
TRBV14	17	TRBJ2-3	CASSPSGTDISTDTQYF
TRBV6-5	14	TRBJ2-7	CASSRIGVSYEQYF
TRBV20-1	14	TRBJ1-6	CSAREGPTSSPLHF
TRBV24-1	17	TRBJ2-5	CATSDPPGLAGRETQYF
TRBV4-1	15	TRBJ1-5	CASSQDSLSNQPQHF
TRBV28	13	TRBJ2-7	CASSSPGRKEQYF
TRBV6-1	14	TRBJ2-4	CASSEWGEGNIQYF
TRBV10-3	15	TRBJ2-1	CAIRGDLLSYNEQFF
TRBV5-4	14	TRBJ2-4	CASSLWTTENIQYF
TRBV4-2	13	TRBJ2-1	CASREAGDNEQFF
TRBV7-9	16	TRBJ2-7	CASSFLGGQAKYEQYF
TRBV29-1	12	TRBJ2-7	CSVEDRSYEQYF
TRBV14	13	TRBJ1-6	CASSQVGPTPLHF
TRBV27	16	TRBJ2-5	CASSLSATVRGETQYF
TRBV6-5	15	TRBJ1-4	CASSYARTGDEKLFF
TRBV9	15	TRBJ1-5	CASSVDTNSNQPQHF
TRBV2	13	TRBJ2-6	CASSETGANVLTF
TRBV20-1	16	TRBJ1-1	CSASPGTGVMNTEAFF
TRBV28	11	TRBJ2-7	CASSSYPPQYF
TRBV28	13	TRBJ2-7	CASSPDLSYEQYF
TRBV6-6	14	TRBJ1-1	CASSYRNSDTEAFF
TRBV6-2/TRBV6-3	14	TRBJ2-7	CASSLRGGTYEQYF
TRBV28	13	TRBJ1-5	CASSPDSYQPQHF
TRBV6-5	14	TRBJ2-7	CASRSTSGDYEQYF
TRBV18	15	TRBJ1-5	CASSPNARLNQPQHF
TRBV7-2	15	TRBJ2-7	CASSLAGDPAYEQYF
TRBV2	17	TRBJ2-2	CASSEARIGGNTGELFF
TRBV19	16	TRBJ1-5	CASSIAPNHSNQPQHF
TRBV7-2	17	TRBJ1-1	CASSLVGVGRVNTEAFF
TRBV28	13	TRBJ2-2	CASLLSVTGELFF
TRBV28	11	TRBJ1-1	CASSLITEAFF
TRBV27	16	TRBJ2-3	CASSPSTGATTDTQYF
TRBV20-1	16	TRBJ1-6	CSAMRGLSSYNSPLHF
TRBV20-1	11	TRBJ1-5	CSARGGEPQHF
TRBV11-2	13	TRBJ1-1	CASSLEHSLEAFF
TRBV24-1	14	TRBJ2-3	CATRKRDSTDTQYF
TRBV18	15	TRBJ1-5	CASSPGPNSNQPQHF
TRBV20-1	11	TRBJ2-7	CSALQVIEQYF
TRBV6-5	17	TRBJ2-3	CASSYSQAGATTDTQYF
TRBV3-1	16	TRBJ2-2	CASSPLLAGNTGELFF
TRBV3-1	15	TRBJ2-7	CASSPISESPYEQYF
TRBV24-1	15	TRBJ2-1	CATRGRGESYNEQFF
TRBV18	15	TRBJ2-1	CASSGRERWGNEQFF
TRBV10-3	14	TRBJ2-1	CAISETSSYNEQFF
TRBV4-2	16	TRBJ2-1	CASSQGARDFYNEQFF
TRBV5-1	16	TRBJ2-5	CASSWPASGRQETQYF
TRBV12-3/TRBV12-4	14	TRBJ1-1	CASSLNPPGTETFF
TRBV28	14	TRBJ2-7	CASRAGTDTYEQYF
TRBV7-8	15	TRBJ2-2	CASSLGPLYTGELFF
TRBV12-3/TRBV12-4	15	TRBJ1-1	CASRSQLGGAIEAFF
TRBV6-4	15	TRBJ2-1	CASSSGTGYGNEQFF
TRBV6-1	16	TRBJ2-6	CASTKAEGAGANVLTF